These 5 T cell receptor beta chains were all obtained from the same sample, sequenced in a study of Ad26.COV2.S vaccination and SARS-CoV-2 variants. The treatment denotes: over 15 received Ad26.COV2.S at low or high dose, single or two shots; several received placebo; per-sample allocation not given. The samples date from day 63 after the first vaccine or placebo injection. Only in-frame clones appear in the TCRdb table, and some are missing; sequencing was by immunoSEQ multiplex PCR. The table records 350,000 to 450,000 clones, about 88% of them present only once. Sequencing used peripheral blood, obtained in a trial of Ad26.COV2.S vaccine versus placebo. These receptors were collected from a person aged 18-60 years who received the Ad26.COV2.S COVID-19 vaccine or a placebo.

The rearrangement uses TRBV30 and TRBJ1-6; D gene ambiguous. Trimming removed 4 bases from V and 7 bases from J, with 14 bases in between. CDR3 length: 14 residues. CDR1 is GTSNPN, CDR2 SVGIG, per germline (reference sequence). The CDR3 sequence: CAWNIGVSNSPLHF. The CDR3 DNA follows: TGTGCCTGGAACATTGGGGTTAGCAATTCACCCCTCCACTTT.

The chain uses TRBV10-3 and TRBJ1-5, with TRBD1 matching 9 bases. Germline lookup yields CDR1 ENHRY and CDR2 SYGVKD. The CDR3 sequence is 15 residues long. With V trimmed by 5 bases and J by 1 base, 3 bases remained unmatched. In nucleotides, the CDR3 is TGTGCCATCAGTAGGACAGGGGAAAGCAATCAGCCCCAGCATTTT. It yields the protein CAISRTGESNQPQHF.

The chain is built from TRBV5-1 and TRBJ2-1; D is ambiguous. Trimming took off 3 bases at V and 8 bases at J, with 24 bases between the two ends. Germline assignment: CDR1 SGHRS and CDR2 YFSETQ. This CDR3 has 17 residues. The CDR3 region is CASSSLNRTRRWDEQFF. CDR3 sequence (DNA): TGCGCCAGCAGCTCCCTGAATCGGACGCGTCGGTGGGATGAGCAGTTCTTC.

V and J are TRBV4-2 and TRBJ1-2; 8 nucleotides agree with TRBD1. This CDR3 region has 14 residues. Germline CDR1 is LGHNA and CDR2 is YNFKEQ. J lost 10 bases, V lost 0 bases, and 7 bases had no gene match. This chain's CDR3 is CASSQESGQGSYTF. The CDR3 DNA follows: TGTGCCAGCAGCCAAGAATCTGGACAGGGTTCCTACACCTTC.

This chain joins TRBV6-5 and TRBJ2-7, with 12 bases identical to TRBD2. The germline V gene encodes CDR1 MNHEY and CDR2 SVGAGI. There are 14 residues in the CDR3. Losses at the gene ends were 5 bases for V and 4 bases for J; bases not matched to a gene: 3. CDR3 bases: TGTGCCAGCAGTCTAGCGGGGGGGTCGTACGAGCAGTACTTC. This sequence encodes CASSLAGGSYEQYF.